This is a list of T cell receptor beta chains from one sample in a study of T cell responses to AZD1222 COVID-19 vaccine. Profiling relied on immunoSEQ multiplex PCR, and the TCRdb table lists in-frame clones only, not all of them. The table lists about 96,000 clones, roughly 89% of them singletons, with around 5.2% in the top ten. The sample consisted of peripheral blood, taken on day 0 of MenACWY control vaccination. The receptors were gathered from an adult in good health. Both conserved end residues are part of each CDR3. A D gene is named only where the DNA matches it firmly. A clone size is listed for some rows: how often the clone was seen (once, few, many), or a class if it is expanded.

V gene: TRBV10-1; J gene: TRBJ2-7; clone size: .; D gene: .; CDR3 protein: CASSAAQGSEQYF; CDR3 DNA: TGCGCCAGCAGTGCGGCACAGGGTTCCGAGCAGTACTTC
V gene: TRBV6-5; J gene: TRBJ1-4; clone size: once; D gene: .; CDR3 protein: CASSYVGMGNEKLFF; CDR3 DNA: TGTGCCAGCAGTTACGTGGGCATGGGTAATGAAAAACTGTTTTTT
V gene: TRBV5-1; J gene: TRBJ1-4; clone size: few; D gene: TRBD1; CDR3 protein: CASSMDREGEKLFF; CDR3 DNA: TGCGCCAGCAGCATGGACAGGGAGGGAGAAAAACTGTTTTTT
V gene: TRBV5-6; J gene: TRBJ1-1; clone size: once; D gene: .; CDR3 protein: CASSRITGEAFF; CDR3 DNA: TGTGCCAGCAGCCGGATCACAGGTGAAGCTTTCTTT
V gene: TRBV2; J gene: TRBJ1-5; clone size: .; D gene: .; CDR3 protein: CASTEADNQPQHF; CDR3 DNA: TGTGCCAGCACTGAAGCGGACAATCAGCCCCAGCATTTT
V gene: TRBV2; J gene: TRBJ1-6; clone size: .; D gene: .; CDR3 protein: CASSGVAGGNSPLHF; CDR3 DNA: TGTGCCAGCAGTGGAGTCGCGGGCGGAAATTCACCCCTCCACTTT
V gene: TRBV5-5; J gene: TRBJ1-2; clone size: .; D gene: .; CDR3 protein: CASSPSGGGGDGYTF; CDR3 DNA: TGTGCCAGCAGCCCCTCGGGTGGGGGCGGAGATGGCTACACCTTC
V gene: TRBV27; J gene: TRBJ2-7; clone size: .; D gene: .; CDR3 protein: CATNPQAGHGNEQYF; CDR3 DNA: TGTGCCACCAACCCCCAAGCAGGGCACGGGAACGAGCAGTACTTC
V gene: TRBV6-5; J gene: TRBJ2-3; clone size: .; D gene: TRBD2; CDR3 protein: CASSRSGPSTDTQYF; CDR3 DNA: TGTGCCAGCAGCCGTAGCGGGCCTAGCACAGATACGCAGTATTTT
V gene: TRBV7-9; J gene: TRBJ1-1; clone size: .; D gene: .; CDR3 protein: CASSLEGGTEAFF; CDR3 DNA: TGTGCCAGCAGCTTAGAAGGTGGCACTGAAGCTTTCTTT
V gene: TRBV7-3; J gene: TRBJ2-5; clone size: once; D gene: TRBD1; CDR3 protein: CASSLMGQNQETQYF; CDR3 DNA: TGTGCCAGCAGCTTAATGGGACAGAACCAAGAGACCCAGTACTTC
V gene: TRBV5-6; J gene: TRBJ1-5; clone size: .; D gene: .; CDR3 protein: CASSLGQTYSNQPQHF; CDR3 DNA: TGTGCCAGCAGCTTGGGGCAGACATATAGCAATCAGCCCCAGCATTTT
V gene: TRBV7-8; J gene: TRBJ2-7; clone size: .; D gene: TRBD1; CDR3 protein: CASSLGQSSYEQYF; CDR3 DNA: TGTGCCAGCAGCTTGGGACAGTCCTCCTACGAGCAGTACTTC
V gene: TRBV19; J gene: TRBJ2-5; clone size: .; D gene: .; CDR3 protein: CASSRSGQETQYF; CDR3 DNA: TGTGCCAGTAGTCGAAGCGGCCAAGAGACCCAGTACTTC
V gene: TRBV19; J gene: TRBJ1-4; clone size: .; D gene: TRBD1; CDR3 protein: CASSLRQGEKLFF; CDR3 DNA: TGTGCCAGTAGTCTTCGACAGGGGGAAAAACTGTTTTTT